The rows below give T cell receptor beta chains drawn from one sample of a study of cytotoxic CD8 clonotypes in ibrutinib-treated CLL. Repertoires were generated with immunoSEQ multiplex PCR, while TCRdb's copy carries only in-frame clones and drops some. The table lists around 140,000 clones, about 78% of them singletons, with 4.5% to 6.5% in the top ten. The sequenced sample was PBMCs, obtained after 24 months of ibrutinib treatment. The receptor set was obtained from a human donor with chronic lymphocytic leukemia. Each CDR3 is given with its conserved first and last residue. A D gene is named only where the DNA matches it firmly. Only part of the rows carry a size: once, few, many, or a class if the clone is expanded.

clone_size cdr3_length j_call d_call v_call cdr3_aa cdr3_nt
many 15 TRBJ1-2 - TRBV4-2 CASSQSPGESYGYTF TGTGCCAGCAGCCAATCCCCCGGGGAGTCCTATGGCTACACCTTC
- 13 TRBJ1-2 TRBD1 TRBV28 CASRQPGGGGYTF TGTGCCAGCAGACAACCCGGAGGGGGCGGCTACACCTTC
- 15 TRBJ1-3 - TRBV7-2 CASSPDGSSGNTIYF TGTGCCAGCAGCCCGGACGGCAGCTCTGGAAACACCATATATTTT
few 12 TRBJ1-1 - TRBV10-3 CATRSGDTEAFF TGTGCCACCAGGTCCGGGGACACTGAAGCTTTCTTT
- 15 TRBJ2-3 TRBD2 TRBV28 CASSLRGSGTNTQYF TGTGCCAGCAGTCTCCGGGGTAGCGGGACCAATACGCAGTATTTT
- 13 TRBJ2-7 TRBD1 TRBV7-2 CASRPEGAPEQYF TGTGCCAGCAGGCCTGAGGGGGCGCCCGAGCAGTACTTC
- 14 TRBJ2-1 TRBD2 TRBV27 CASSPLAGSNEQFF TGTGCCAGCAGTCCACTAGCGGGAAGCAATGAGCAGTTCTTC
- 13 TRBJ1-2 - TRBV5-4 CASSSGEGYGYTF TGTGCCAGCAGCTCCGGAGAAGGCTATGGCTACACCTTC
- 13 TRBJ2-7 - TRBV19 CASSVRGSYEQYF TGTGCCAGTAGTGTCCGGGGTTCCTACGAGCAGTACTTC
- 15 TRBJ1-1 TRBD1 TRBV7-9 CASSSTGAADTEAFF TGTGCCAGCAGCTCAACAGGGGCGGCTGACACTGAAGCTTTCTTT
- 11 TRBJ1-1 - TRBV20-1 CSARGPRAAFF TGCAGTGCTAGGGGGCCCAGGGCGGCTTTCTTT
- 16 TRBJ1-2 TRBD1 TRBV5-4 CASSFGQGAENYGYTF TGTGCCAGCAGCTTCGGACAGGGGGCAGAAAACTATGGCTACACCTTC
few 18 TRBJ2-1 - TRBV29-1 CSVEPDPTGISIPNEQFF TGCAGCGTTGAACCAGACCCTACCGGGATATCCATCCCCAATGAGCAGTTCTTC
- 15 TRBJ2-3 - TRBV7-6 CASSPTPGSTDTQYF TGTGCCAGCAGCCCCACCCCAGGGAGCACAGATACGCAGTATTTT
- 15 TRBJ2-7 TRBD2 TRBV6-5 CASTRAGGPLNEQYF TGTGCCAGCACCAGAGCGGGAGGGCCTTTAAACGAGCAGTACTTC
- 15 TRBJ2-6 - TRBV19 CASSIMGGGANVLTF TGTGCCAGTAGTATCATGGGTGGTGGGGCCAACGTCCTGACTTTC
- 13 TRBJ1-2 - TRBV7-2 CASSLVGSYGYTF TGTGCCAGCAGCTTAGTCGGTTCTTATGGCTACACCTTC
few 16 TRBJ2-7 TRBD2 TRBV6-4 CASIVSLTSAPYEQYF TGTGCCAGCATCGTGAGCCTTACTAGCGCCCCCTACGAGCAGTACTTC
- 15 TRBJ1-2 - TRBV19 CASTPGRRRGDGYTF TGTGCCAGTACCCCGGGACGGCGGCGTGGAGATGGCTACACCTTC
- 14 TRBJ1-6 - TRBV4-3 CASSRTPGARPLHF TGCGCCAGCAGCCGTACCCCAGGCGCCAGGCCCCTCCACTTT
- 15 TRBJ2-1 - TRBV7-7 CASSPPGLPEGEQFF TGTGCTAGCAGCCCACCGGGCCTCCCCGAGGGTGAGCAGTTCTTC
- 11 TRBJ2-3 - TRBV30 CAWSRGDTQYF TGTGCCTGGAGTCGGGGGGATACGCAGTATTTT
- 12 TRBJ2-3 TRBD1 TRBV10-3 CAISDRGDTQYF TGTGCCATCAGTGACAGGGGGGATACGCAGTATTTT
- 15 TRBJ1-1 - TRBV9 CASSVGAIRRTEAFF TGTGCCAGCAGCGTGGGGGCCATTAGGAGGACTGAAGCTTTCTTT
many 14 TRBJ2-7 - TRBV28 CASSLRGRNYEQYF TGTGCCAGCAGTTTACGGGGGCGGAACTACGAGCAGTACTTC
- 14 TRBJ1-2 TRBD1 TRBV19 CASRKDRGPYGYTF TGTGCCAGTAGGAAAGACAGGGGACCTTATGGCTACACCTTC